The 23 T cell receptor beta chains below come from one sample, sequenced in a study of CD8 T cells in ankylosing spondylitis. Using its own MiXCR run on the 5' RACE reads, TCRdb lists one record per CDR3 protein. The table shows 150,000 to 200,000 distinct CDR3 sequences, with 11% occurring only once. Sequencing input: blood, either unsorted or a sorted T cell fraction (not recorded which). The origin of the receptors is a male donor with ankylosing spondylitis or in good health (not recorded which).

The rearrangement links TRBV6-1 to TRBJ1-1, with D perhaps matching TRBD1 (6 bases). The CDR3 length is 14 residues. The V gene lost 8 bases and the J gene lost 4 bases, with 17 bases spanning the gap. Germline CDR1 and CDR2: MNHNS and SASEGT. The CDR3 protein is CASEGGNFGTEAFF. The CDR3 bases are TGTGCCAGCGAGGGGGGGAATTTCGGCACTGAAGCTTTCTTT.

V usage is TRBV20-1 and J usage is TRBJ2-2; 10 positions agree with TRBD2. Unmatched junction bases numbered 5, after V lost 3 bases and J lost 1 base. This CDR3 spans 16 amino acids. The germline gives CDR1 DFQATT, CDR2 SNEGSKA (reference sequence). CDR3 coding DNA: TGCAGTGCTAGGGCTAGCGGGGGCCTGAACACCGGGGAGCTGTTTTTT. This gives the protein CSARASGGLNTGELFF.

CDR3: CASSYLTGGLTDTQYF. CDR3 coding DNA: TGTGCCAGCAGTTACCTGACGGGGGGCCTCACAGATACGCAGTATTTT. V usage is TRBV6-2 or TRBV6-3 and J usage is TRBJ2-3; possibly TRBD2 for D (7 bases). There are 16 residues in the CDR3. Trimming left V 2 bases short and J 2 bases short, with 14 bases between. CDR1 MNHEY and CDR2 SVGEGT come from the germline V gene.

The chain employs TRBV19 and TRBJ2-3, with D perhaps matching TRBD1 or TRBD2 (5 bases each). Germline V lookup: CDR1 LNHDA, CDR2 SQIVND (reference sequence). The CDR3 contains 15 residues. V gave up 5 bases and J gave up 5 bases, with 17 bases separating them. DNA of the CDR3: TGTGCCAGTAGTCTTGGTGGGGGAAATGGAGATACGCAGTATTTT. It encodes CASSLGGGNGDTQYF. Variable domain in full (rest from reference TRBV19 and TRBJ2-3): DGGITQSPKYLFRKEGQNVTLSCEQNLNHDAMYWYRQDPGQGLRLIYYSQIVNDFQKGDIAEGYSVSREKKESFPLTVTSAQKNPTAFYLCASSLGGGNGDTQYFGPGTRLTVL.

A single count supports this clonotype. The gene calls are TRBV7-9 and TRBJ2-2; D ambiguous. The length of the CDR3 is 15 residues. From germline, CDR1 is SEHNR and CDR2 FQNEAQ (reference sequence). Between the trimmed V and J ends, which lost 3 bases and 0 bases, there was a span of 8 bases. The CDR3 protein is CASSFRAANTGELFF. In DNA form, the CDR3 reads TGTGCCAGCAGCTTCCGGGCCGCGAACACCGGGGAGCTGTTTTTT.

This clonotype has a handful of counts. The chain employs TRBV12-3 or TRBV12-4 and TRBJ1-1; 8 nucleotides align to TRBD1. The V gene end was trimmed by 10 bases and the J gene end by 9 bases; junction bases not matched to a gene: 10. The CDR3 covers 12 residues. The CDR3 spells CANVRSRGQAFF. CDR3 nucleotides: TGTGCCAATGTCCGGAGCAGGGGGCAAGCTTTCTTT.

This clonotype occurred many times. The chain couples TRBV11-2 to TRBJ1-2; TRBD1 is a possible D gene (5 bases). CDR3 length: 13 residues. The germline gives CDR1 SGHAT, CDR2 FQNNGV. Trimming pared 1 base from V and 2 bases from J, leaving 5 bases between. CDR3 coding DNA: TGTGCCAGCAGCTTAGCAGGGAACTATGGCTACACCTTC. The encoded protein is CASSLAGNYGYTF.

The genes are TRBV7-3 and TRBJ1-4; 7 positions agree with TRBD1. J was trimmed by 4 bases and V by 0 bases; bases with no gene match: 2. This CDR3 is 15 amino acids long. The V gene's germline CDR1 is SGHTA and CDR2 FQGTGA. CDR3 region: CASSLTDRVNEKLFF. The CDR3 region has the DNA TGTGCCAGCAGCTTAACAGACAGGGTTAATGAAAAACTGTTTTTT.

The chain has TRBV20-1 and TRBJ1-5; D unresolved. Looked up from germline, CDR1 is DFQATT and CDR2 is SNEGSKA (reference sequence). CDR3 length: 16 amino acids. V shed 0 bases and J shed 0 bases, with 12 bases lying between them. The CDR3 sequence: CSARDRDWGSNQPQHF. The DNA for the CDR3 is TGCAGTGCTAGAGATAGGGATTGGGGTAGCAATCAGCCCCAGCATTTT.

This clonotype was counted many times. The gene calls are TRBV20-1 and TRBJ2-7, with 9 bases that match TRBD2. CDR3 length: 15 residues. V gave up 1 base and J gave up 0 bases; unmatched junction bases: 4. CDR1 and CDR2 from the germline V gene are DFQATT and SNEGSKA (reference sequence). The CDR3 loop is CSARVLAGISYEQYF. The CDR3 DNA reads TGCAGTGCTAGAGTGCTAGCGGGGATCTCCTACGAGCAGTACTTC.

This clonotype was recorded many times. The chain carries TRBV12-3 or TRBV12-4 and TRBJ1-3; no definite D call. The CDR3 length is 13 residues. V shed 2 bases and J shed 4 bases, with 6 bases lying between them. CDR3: CASSLSGGNTIYF. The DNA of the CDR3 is TGTGCCAGCAGTTTATCCGGGGGAAACACCATATATTTT.

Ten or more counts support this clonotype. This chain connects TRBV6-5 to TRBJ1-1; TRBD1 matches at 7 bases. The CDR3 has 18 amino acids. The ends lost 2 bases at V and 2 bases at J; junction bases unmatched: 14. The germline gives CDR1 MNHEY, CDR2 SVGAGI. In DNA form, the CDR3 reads TGTGCCAGCAGTTACGCAGGGGGATATTCCCGTTCTAACACTGAAGCTTTCTTT. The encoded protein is CASSYAGGYSRSNTEAFF.

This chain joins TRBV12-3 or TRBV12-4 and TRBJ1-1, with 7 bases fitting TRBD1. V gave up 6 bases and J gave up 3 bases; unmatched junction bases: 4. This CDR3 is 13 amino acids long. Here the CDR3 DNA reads TGTGCCAGCAGATACACAGGGGACACTGAAGCTTTCTTT. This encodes CASRYTGDTEAFF.

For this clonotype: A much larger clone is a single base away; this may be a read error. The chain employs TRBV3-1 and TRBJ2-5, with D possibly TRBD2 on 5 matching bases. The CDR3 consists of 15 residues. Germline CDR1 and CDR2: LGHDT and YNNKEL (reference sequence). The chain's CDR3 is CASCQEGRIQETQYF. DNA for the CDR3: TGTGCCAGCTGCCAAGAGGGAAGGATACAAGAGACCCAGTACTTC.

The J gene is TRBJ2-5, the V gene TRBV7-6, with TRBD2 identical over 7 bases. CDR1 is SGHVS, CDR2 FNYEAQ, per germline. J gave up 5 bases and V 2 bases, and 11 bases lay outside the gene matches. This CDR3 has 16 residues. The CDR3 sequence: CASSLIELAGEETQYF. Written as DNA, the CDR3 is TGTGCCAGCAGCTTAATAGAGCTGGCGGGGGAGGAGACCCAGTACTTC.

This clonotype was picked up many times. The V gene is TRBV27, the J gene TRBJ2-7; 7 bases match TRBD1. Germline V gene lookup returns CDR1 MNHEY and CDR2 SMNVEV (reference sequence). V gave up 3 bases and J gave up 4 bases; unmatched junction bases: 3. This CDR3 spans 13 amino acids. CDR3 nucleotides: TGTGCCAGCAGTTTCCTGGGACAGTACGAGCAGTACTTC. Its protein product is CASSFLGQYEQYF.

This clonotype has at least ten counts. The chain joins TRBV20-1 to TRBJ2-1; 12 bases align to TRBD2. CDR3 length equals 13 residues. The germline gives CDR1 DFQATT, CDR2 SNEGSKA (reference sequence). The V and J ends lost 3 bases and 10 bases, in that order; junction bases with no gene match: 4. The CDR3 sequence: CSASSSGRAEQFF. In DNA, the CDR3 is TGCAGTGCTAGTTCTAGCGGGAGGGCCGAGCAGTTCTTC.

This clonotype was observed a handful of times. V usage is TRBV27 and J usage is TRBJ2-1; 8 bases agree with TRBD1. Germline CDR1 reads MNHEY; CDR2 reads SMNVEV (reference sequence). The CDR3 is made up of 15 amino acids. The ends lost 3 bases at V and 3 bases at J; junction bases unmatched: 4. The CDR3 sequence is CASSFQGASYNEQFF. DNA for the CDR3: TGTGCCAGCAGTTTCCAGGGGGCTAGCTACAATGAGCAGTTCTTC.

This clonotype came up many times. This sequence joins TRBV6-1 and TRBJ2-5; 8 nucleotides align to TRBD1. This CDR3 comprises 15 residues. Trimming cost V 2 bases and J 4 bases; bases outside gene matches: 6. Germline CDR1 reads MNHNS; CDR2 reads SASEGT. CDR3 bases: TGTGCCAGCAGTGAATCGGCAGGGGGCATAGAGACCCAGTACTTC. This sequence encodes CASSESAGGIETQYF.

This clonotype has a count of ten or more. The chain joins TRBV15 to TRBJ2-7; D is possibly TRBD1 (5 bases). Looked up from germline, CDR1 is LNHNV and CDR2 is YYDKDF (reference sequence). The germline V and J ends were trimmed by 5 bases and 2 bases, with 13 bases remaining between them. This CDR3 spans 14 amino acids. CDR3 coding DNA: TGTGCCACCAGCGCAGACAGTATTACCTACGAGCAGTACTTC. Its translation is CATSADSITYEQYF.

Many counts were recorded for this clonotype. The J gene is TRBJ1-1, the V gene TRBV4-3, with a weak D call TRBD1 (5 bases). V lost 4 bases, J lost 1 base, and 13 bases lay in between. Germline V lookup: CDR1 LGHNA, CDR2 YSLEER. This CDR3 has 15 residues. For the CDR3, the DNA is TGCGCCAGCAGCCGCAGGGCGAGTGGGAACACTGAAGCTTTCTTT. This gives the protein CASSRRASGNTEAFF.

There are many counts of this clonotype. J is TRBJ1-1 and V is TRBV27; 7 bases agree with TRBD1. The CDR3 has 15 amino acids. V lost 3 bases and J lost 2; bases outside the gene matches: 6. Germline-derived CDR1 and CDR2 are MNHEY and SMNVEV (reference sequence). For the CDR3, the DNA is TGTGCCAGCAGTTTTGGACAGGCAAGAAACACTGAAGCTTTCTTT. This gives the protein CASSFGQARNTEAFF.

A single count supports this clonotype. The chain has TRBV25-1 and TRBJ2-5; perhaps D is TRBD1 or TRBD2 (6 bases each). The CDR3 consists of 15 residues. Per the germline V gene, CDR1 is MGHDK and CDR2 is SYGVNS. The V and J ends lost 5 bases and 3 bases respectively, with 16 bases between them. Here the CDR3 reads CASSTGTGGKETQYF. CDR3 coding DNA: TGTGCCAGCAGTACAGGGACTGGGGGTAAAGAGACCCAGTACTTC.